Included here is one T cell receptor beta chain sequence, with context. Its specificity is unknown. Every sample had its cDNA made across eight separate reactions. Each UMI harboured a 6-nucleotide sample barcode and was appended via template switching. For each CDR3 protein, TCRdb gives one entry from its re-call of the 5' RACE reads, without DNA. The table lists 110,000 to 150,000 distinct CDR3 sequences. The data belong to a study of monozygotic twins with inflammatory bowel disease. Study results and limitations: IBD patients showed reduced TCRbeta diversity (inverse Simpson) versus healthy co-twins. Patient repertoires may carry noise from differing immunosuppressive treatments.

This CDR3 contains 13 residues. Germline loops: CDR1 MDHEN, CDR2 SYDVKM. The sequencing input was blood. The receptor was derived from a human donor with ulcerative colitis or Crohn's disease, or a healthy co-twin of an affected twin (not recorded which). This chain joins TRBV28 and TRBJ2-7; there is no DNA to check the TCRdb D call of TRBD1. The CDR3 is CASSLQGWYEQYF.